Presented here are 19 T cell receptor beta chains from one specimen sequenced in a study of human T cells and chemical hapten exposure (dated by TCRdb to about 2021). Libraries were built with RACE. Sequencer: NextSeq 500. In TCRdb, the public reads were trimmed at Q25 with fastp and aligned with MiXCR, with productive beta chains retained. Here each entry gathers all rows of one CDR3 protein and keeps the most common genes and DNA. For this sample there are approximately 370,000 distinct CDR3 sequences; around 5.5% appear just once. 7% to 10% of the sample is in the top ten clones. Per the publication, the time point label means: pre-sensitization, week 0. The sample's treatment or condition label is to be understood as: therapeutic diphenylcyclopropenone sensitization with weekly scalp DPC. This material consisted of whole blood, taken in connection with sensitization to the hapten diphenylcyclopropenone (DPC). These receptor sequences come from a woman in her late teens or twenties with alopecia areata. Some clones in this sample may be carry-over from other donors' samples.

Many counts were recorded for this clonotype. V gene TRBV6-2 or TRBV6-3 combines with J gene TRBJ2-3; a weak D match, TRBD1 (6 bases). V gave up 4 bases and J gave up 3 bases, with 17 bases separating them. CDR1 is MNHEY, CDR2 SVGEGT, per germline. There are 16 residues in the CDR3. The CDR3 region has the DNA TGTGCCAGCAGTTTCGATGCAGGGGCGACAACAGATACGCAGTATTTT. Its protein is CASSFDAGATTDTQYF.

This clonotype was counted between two and nine times. The chain carries TRBV20-1 and TRBJ2-3; 12 nucleotides align to TRBD2. Germline trimming cut 7 bases from V and 2 bases from J; bases unmatched to any gene: 4. The germline V gene has CDR1 DFQATT and CDR2 SNEGSKA (reference sequence). This CDR3 is 14 amino acids long. CDR3 protein: CSVWTSGVTDTQYF. CDR3 nucleotide sequence: TGCAGTGTCTGGACTAGCGGGGTCACAGATACGCAGTATTTT.

The chain is built from TRBV11-1 and TRBJ1-1; D is unresolved. V lost 1 base, J lost 1 base, and 10 bases lay in between. The CDR3 is 15 residues long. CDR1 SGHAT and CDR2 FQDESV come from the germline V gene (reference sequence). The DNA for the CDR3 is TGTGCCAGCAGCTTAGTAAGCGGGAAGAACACTGAAGCTTTCTTT. Translated, it gives CASSLVSGKNTEAFF.

The chain employs TRBV3-1 and TRBJ2-2, with unresolved D. This CDR3 has 14 amino acids. With 8 bases removed from V and 4 bases from J, the gap between germline ends came to 14 bases. The germline CDR1 and CDR2 sequences are LGHDT and YNNKEL (reference sequence). CDR3 nucleotides: TGTGCCAGCCCAGTTCCTAAGACCACCGGGGAGCTGTTTTTT. Amino acid sequence: CASPVPKTTGELFF.

This clonotype was recorded a few times. The chain recombines TRBV2 with TRBJ1-1; no clear D. Germline CDR1 reads SNHLY; CDR2 reads FYNNEI. The CDR3 totals 12 residues. Trimming shortened V by 5 bases and J by 3 bases, and 7 bases separated the two germline ends. The CDR3 nucleotides read TGTGCCAGCAGTCAACTCCACACTGAAGCTTTCTTT. Translated, it gives CASSQLHTEAFF.

This clonotype was found a few times. V and J are TRBV29-1 and TRBJ2-5, with D possibly TRBD2 on 5 matching bases. This CDR3 is 11 amino acids long. The V end lost 5 bases, the J end lost 4 bases, and 8 bases lay between the germline ends. From germline, CDR1 is SQVTM and CDR2 ANQGSEA. Here the CDR3 reads CSVTRGETQYF. CDR3 sequence (DNA): TGCAGCGTTACTCGGGGAGAGACCCAGTACTTC.

This clonotype was observed a few times. CDR3 sequence reads: CASRPTGRTNTEAFF. DNA for the CDR3: TGTGCCAGCAGACCCACGGGACGCACGAACACTGAAGCTTTCTTT. The chain is built from TRBV6-5 and TRBJ1-1; D is possibly TRBD1 (5 bases). Germline CDR1 is MNHEY and CDR2 is SVGAGI. The CDR3 covers 15 residues. Trimming stripped 6 bases from V and 1 base from J, with 15 bases between.

The V call is TRBV15, the J call TRBJ1-1, with D perhaps matching TRBD1 (6 bases). This CDR3 region has 14 residues. The germline V gene has CDR1 LNHNV and CDR2 YYDKDF (reference sequence). V was cut by 5 bases and J by 0 bases, with 10 bases left in between. The CDR3 protein is CATSRTGMNTEAFF. The CDR3 DNA is TGTGCCACCAGCCGAACAGGGATGAACACTGAAGCTTTCTTT.

The sample holds many counts of this clonotype. The chain is built from TRBV27 and TRBJ1-5; D is possibly TRBD1 (6 bases). The V end lost 5 bases, the J end lost 1 base, and 12 bases lay between the germline ends. There are 15 residues in the CDR3. Germline CDR1 and CDR2: MNHEY and SMNVEV (reference sequence). This chain's CDR3 is CASSSTGGSNQPQHF. DNA for the CDR3: TGTGCCAGCAGTAGTACGGGGGGCAGCAATCAGCCCCAGCATTTT.

The V call is TRBV20-1, the J call TRBJ2-3, with TRBD2 as a possible D gene (6 bases). The V end lost 5 bases, the J end lost 3 bases, and 15 bases lay between the germline ends. The CDR3 extends over 14 amino acids. Germline V lookup: CDR1 DFQATT, CDR2 SNEGSKA (reference sequence). Here the CDR3 DNA reads TGCAGTGCTGGGGGGAGAACAGAGACAGATACGCAGTATTTT. Its translation is CSAGGRTETDTQYF.

This clonotype was recorded at least ten times. This chain joins TRBV7-2 and TRBJ2-1, with TRBD2 matching over 10 bases. This CDR3 is built from 12 residues. CDR1 and CDR2 from the germline V gene are SGHTA and FQGNSA. The trim removed 4 bases at V and 9 bases at J, leaving 0 bases unmatched. CDR3 DNA: TGTGCCAGCAGCTCTAGCGGGGGTGAGCAGTTCTTC. It translates to CASSSSGGEQFF.

This chain uses TRBV28 with TRBJ2-7; 7 bases fit TRBD1. CDR3 length equals 14 residues. CDR1 MDHEN and CDR2 SYDVKM come from the germline V gene. Trimming removed 2 bases from V and 2 bases from J; junction bases left unmatched: 3. This CDR3 is CASSLVGQTYEQYF. CDR3 nucleotides: TGTGCCAGCAGTTTAGTGGGACAGACCTACGAGCAGTACTTC. Full variable domain (missing parts from reference TRBV28 and TRBJ2-7): DVKVTQSSRYLVKRTGEKVFLECVQDMDHENMFWYRQDPGLGLRLIYFSYDVKMKEKGDIPEGYSVSREKKERFSLILESASTNQTSMYLCASSLVGQTYEQYFGPGTRLTVT.

In DNA form, the CDR3 reads TGTGCCAGCAGCTCTGGGACTAGTCAAACAGATACGCAGTATTTT. Protein: CASSSGTSQTDTQYF. This chain uses TRBV7-9 with TRBJ2-3, with 8 bases identical to TRBD2. Germline loops: CDR1 SEHNR, CDR2 FQNEAQ (reference sequence). This CDR3 has 15 amino acids. Trimming removed 4 bases from V and 3 bases from J; junction bases left unmatched: 6.

The gene calls are TRBV11-2 and TRBJ1-6; 7 bases are a match to TRBD1. The length of the CDR3 is 18 residues. Per the germline V gene, CDR1 is SGHAT and CDR2 is FQNNGV. J lost 5 bases, V lost 5 bases, and 15 bases had no gene match. The CDR3 nucleotides are TGTGCCAGCAGCCGGGACAGTATAAGCTGGGGGCATAATTCACCCCTCCACTTT. As protein: CASSRDSISWGHNSPLHF.

The V and J genes are TRBV5-6 and TRBJ2-5; D gene uncertain. Germline CDR1 and CDR2: SGHDT and YYEEEE. The CDR3 spans 14 residues. Trimming stripped 4 bases from V and 5 bases from J, with 15 bases between. CDR3 nucleotide sequence: TGTGCCAGCAGCCTTCGAACAGAATCGGAGACCCAGTACTTC. It translates to CASSLRTESETQYF.

This chain connects TRBV6-6 to TRBJ1-5; 9 bases align to TRBD1. J was trimmed by 8 bases and V by 4 bases; bases with no gene match: 6. The CDR3 extends over 14 amino acids. CDR1 is MNHNY and CDR2 is SVGAGI in the germline V gene (reference sequence). The CDR3 here is CASSSGTGNEPQHF. The CDR3 DNA follows: TGTGCCAGCAGTTCCGGGACAGGGAACGAGCCCCAGCATTTT.

The chain is built from TRBV20-1 and TRBJ2-7; 7 positions match TRBD2. There are 14 residues in the CDR3. V lost 5 bases, J lost 2 bases, and 9 bases stayed unmatched. The V gene's germline CDR1 is DFQATT and CDR2 SNEGSKA (reference sequence). CDR3 residues: CSARGPSGTYEQYF. The DNA of the CDR3 is TGCAGTGCTCGAGGGCCTAGCGGAACCTACGAGCAGTACTTC.

A few counts support this clonotype. This chain uses TRBV5-1 with TRBJ1-2; D call uncertain. CDR1 and CDR2 from the germline V gene are SGHRS and YFSETQ. CDR3 length: 13 residues. V gave up 0 bases and J gave up 3 bases, with 6 bases separating them. The CDR3 DNA is TGCGCCAGCAGCTTGGAACAGCACTATGGCTACACCTTC. Protein sequence: CASSLEQHYGYTF. Based on the CDR3 plus reference TRBV5-1 and TRBJ1-2, the full variable domain is KAGVTQTPRYLIKTRGQQVTLSCSPISGHRSVSWYQQTPGQGLQFLFEYFSETQRNKGNFPGRFSGRQFSNSRSEMNVSTLELGDSALYLCASSLEQHYGYTFGSGTRLTVV.

This clonotype was seen repeatedly, ten times or more. This rearrangement joins TRBV2 to TRBJ2-3; 7 bases match TRBD2. V shed 8 bases and J 2 bases; nucleotides not matched to a gene: 7. Germline V gene sequence: CDR1 SNHLY, CDR2 FYNNEI. The CDR3 length is 14 residues. CDR3 DNA sequence: TGTGCCAGCGGGCGGGACTACTACACAGATACGCAGTATTTT. Its protein is CASGRDYYTDTQYF.